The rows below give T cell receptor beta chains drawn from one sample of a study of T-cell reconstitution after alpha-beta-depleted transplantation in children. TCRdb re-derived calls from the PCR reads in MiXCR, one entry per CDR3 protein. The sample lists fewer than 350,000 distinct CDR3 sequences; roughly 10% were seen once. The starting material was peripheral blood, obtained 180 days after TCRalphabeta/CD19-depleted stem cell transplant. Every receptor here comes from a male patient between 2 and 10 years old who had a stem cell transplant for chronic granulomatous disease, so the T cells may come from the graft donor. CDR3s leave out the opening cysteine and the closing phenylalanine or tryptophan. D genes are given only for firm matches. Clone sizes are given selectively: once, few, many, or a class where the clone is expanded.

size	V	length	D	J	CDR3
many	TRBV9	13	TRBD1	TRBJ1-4	ASSAGTGGYEKLF
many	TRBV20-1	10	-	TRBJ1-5	SAGDDQQPQH
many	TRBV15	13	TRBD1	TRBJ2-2	ATSRWTGETGELF
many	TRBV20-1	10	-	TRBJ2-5	SASPGSETQY
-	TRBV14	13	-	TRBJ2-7	ASSSLGHWSYEQY
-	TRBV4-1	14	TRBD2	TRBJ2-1	ASSQSVAGTYNEQF
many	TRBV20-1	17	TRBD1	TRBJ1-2	SARSYSTGTGTTRGGYT
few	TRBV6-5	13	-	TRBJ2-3	ASSYQGLHTDTQY
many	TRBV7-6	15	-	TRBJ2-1	ASSFVAGSSSYNEQF
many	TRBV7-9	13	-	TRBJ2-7	ASSLLGRGEPEQY
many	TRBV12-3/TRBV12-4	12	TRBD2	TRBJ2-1	ASRRLAGNNEQF
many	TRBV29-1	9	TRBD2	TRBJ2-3	SVDVGTTQY
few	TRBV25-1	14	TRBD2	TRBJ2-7	ASRDTSGGHSYEQY
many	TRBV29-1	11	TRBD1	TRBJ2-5	SAPRTGKTSQY
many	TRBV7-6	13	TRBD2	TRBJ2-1	ASSLDLAGNNEQF
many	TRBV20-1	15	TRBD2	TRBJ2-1	SVPGLAGGQSYNEQF
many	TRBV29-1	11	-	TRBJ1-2	SVDLGLNYGYT
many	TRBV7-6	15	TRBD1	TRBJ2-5	ASSLATGGWGQETQY
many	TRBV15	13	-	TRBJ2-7	ATSRDLVDSYEQY
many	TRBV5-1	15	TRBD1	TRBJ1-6	ASSSRSRDRVNSPLH
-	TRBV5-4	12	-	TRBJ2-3	ASSLVGTRYTQY
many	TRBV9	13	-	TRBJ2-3	ASSGRDPLTDTQY
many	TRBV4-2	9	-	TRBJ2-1	ASSRALAQF
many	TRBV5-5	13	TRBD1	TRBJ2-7	ASSLGPGGTYEQY
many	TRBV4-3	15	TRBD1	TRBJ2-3	ASSQVAGGPSTDTQY
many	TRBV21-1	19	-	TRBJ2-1	ASTEDFETLSGRAAVGEQF
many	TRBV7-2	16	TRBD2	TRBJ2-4	ASSPRLAGGLAKNIQY
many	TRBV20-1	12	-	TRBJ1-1	SARGQGGHTEAF
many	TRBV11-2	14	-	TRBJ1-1	ASSSYSGGQDTEAF
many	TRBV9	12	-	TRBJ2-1	ASSVGREANEQF
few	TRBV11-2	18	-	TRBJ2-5	ASSRLGGGNGVPYQETQY